The sequence of this T cell receptor beta chain was determined in a study of blood T cell repertoires in COVID-19. Using immunoSEQ multiplex PCR, the repertoire was profiled, and TCRdb retains in-frame clones only, with some absent. The profile shows under 200,000 clones, 81% of them singletons. Germline trimming cut 6 bases from V and 3 bases from J; bases unmatched to any gene: 12. The CDR3 contains 17 residues. The V gene's germline CDR1 is SEHNR and CDR2 FQNEAQ (reference sequence). Participants, roughly 18 to 90 years old, spanned fewer than 25 US areas. Participant-given clinical history determined each cohort assignment.

The chain couples TRBV7-9 to TRBJ2-3; 10 positions agree with TRBD1. The receptor was derived from a woman aged 40 to 55 with acute COVID-19. Sequencing was done on a sample of PBMCs or T cells enriched from blood (not recorded which). The chain's CDR3 is CASSPATGTGDTDTQYF. The CDR3 nucleotides are TGTGCCAGCAGTCCAGCCACCGGGACAGGGGATACAGATACGCAGTATTTT.